This record covers a single TCR beta chain. Antigen: not known. This entry comes from a study of response to subunit inactivated influenza vaccine. Study-level points and caveats: Authors proposed each seasonal influenza vaccination draws in few new T cells.

The CDR3 is 14 residues long. The germline V gene has CDR1 MNHEY and CDR2 SMNVEV (reference sequence). V trimming: 6 bases; J trimming: 10 bases; junction bases outside the gene matches: 9. TCRdb re-called the RT-PCR reads with MiXCR, one entry per CDR3 protein. This table holds 800,000 or so distinct CDR3 sequences, less than 25% found once. The rearrangement uses TRBV27 and TRBJ1-6; 7 nucleotides agree with TRBD1. The sequencing here drew on PBMCs from blood, taken 5 days after vaccination. This clonotype originated in a man aged 45-65 years who received an inactivated influenza vaccine. CDR3 sequence reads: CASSRQGNGSPLHF. In DNA form, the CDR3 reads TGTGCCAGCAGCCGACAGGGAAACGGCTCACCCCTCCACTTT.